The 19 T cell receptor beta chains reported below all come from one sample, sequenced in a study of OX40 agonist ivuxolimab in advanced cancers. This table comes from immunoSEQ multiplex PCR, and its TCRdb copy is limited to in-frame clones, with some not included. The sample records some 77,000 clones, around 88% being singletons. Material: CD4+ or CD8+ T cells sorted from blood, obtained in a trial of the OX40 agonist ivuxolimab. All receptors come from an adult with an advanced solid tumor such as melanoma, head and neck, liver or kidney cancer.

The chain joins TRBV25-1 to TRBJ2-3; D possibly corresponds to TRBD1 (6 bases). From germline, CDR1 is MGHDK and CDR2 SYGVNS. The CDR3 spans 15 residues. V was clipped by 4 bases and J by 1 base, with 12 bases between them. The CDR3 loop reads CASSGTGSGTDTQYF. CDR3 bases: TGTGCCAGCAGTGGAACAGGGTCGGGCACAGATACGCAGTATTTT.

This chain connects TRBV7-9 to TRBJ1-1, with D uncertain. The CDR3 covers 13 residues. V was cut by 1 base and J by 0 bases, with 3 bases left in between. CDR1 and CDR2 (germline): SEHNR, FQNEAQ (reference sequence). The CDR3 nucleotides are TGTGCCAGCAGCTTAGACATGAACACTGAAGCTTTCTTT. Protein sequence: CASSLDMNTEAFF.

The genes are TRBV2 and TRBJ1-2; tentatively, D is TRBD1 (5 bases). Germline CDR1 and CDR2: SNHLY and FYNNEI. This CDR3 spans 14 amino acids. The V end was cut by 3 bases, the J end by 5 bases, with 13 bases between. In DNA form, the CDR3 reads TGTGCCAGCAGTGAGGGGGGTGCAGCTTATGGCTACACCTTC. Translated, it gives CASSEGGAAYGYTF. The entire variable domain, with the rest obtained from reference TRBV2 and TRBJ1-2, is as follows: EPEVTQTPSHQVTQMGQEVILRCVPISNHLYFYWYRQILGQKVEFLVSFYNNEISEKSEIFDDQFSVERPDGSNFTLKIRSTKLEDSAMYFCASSEGGAAYGYTFGSGTRLTVV.

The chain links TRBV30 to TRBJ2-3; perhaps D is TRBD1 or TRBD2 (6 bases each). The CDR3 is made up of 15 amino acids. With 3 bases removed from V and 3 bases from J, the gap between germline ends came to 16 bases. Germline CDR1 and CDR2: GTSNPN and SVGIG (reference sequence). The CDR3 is CAWSPLGGFTDTQYF. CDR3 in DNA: TGTGCCTGGAGCCCACTGGGGGGCTTTACAGATACGCAGTATTTT. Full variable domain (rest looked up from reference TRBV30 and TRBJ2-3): SQTIHQWPATLVQPVGSPLSLECTVEGTSNPNLYWYRQAAGRGLQLLFYSVGIGQISSEVPQNLSASRPQDRQFILSSKKLLLSDSGFYLCAWSPLGGFTDTQYFGPGTRLTVL.

CDR3 residues: CASSAALAGPSYEQYF. The CDR3 coding sequence is TGCGCCAGCAGCGCCGCACTAGCGGGACCCTCCTACGAGCAGTACTTC. The rearrangement joins TRBV5-1 to TRBJ2-7; 10 bases agree with TRBD2. The CDR3 length is 16 residues. The germline V gene has CDR1 SGHRS and CDR2 YFSETQ. The J segment lost 0 bases and the V segment lost 4 bases, leaving 7 bases of the junction unmatched.

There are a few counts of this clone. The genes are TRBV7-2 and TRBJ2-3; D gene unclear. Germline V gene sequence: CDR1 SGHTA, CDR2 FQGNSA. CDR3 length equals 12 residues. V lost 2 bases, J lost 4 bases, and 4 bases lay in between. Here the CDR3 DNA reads TGTGCCAGCAGCTTATACGCAGATACGCAGTATTTT. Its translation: CASSLYADTQYF.

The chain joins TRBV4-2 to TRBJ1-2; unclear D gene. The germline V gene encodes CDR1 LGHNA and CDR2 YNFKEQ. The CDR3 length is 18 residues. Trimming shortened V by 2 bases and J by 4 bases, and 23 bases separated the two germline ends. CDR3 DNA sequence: TGTGCCAGCAGCCAACCCTTGCTTTTCCTTGGGCTCGGCTATGGCTACACCTTC. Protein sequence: CASSQPLLFLGLGYGYTF.

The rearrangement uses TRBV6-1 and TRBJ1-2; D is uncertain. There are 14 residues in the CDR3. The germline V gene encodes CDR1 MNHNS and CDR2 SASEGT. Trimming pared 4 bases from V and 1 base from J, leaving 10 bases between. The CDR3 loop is CASSGGVYNYGYTF. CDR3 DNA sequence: TGTGCCAGCAGTGGTGGGGTGTATAACTATGGCTACACCTTC.

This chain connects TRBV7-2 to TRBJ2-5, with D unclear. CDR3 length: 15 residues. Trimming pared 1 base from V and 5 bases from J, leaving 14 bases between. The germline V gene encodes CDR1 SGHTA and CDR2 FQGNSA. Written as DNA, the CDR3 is TGTGCCAGCAGCTTAGGACGGGCTCCCGTGGAGACCCAGTACTTC. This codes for CASSLGRAPVETQYF.

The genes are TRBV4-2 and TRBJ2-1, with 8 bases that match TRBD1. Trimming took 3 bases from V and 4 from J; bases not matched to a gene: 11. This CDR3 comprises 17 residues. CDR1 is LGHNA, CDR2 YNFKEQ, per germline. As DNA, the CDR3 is TGTGCCAGCAGCCAGGGTTCAGGGGGCGCCAGGTACAATGAGCAGTTCTTC. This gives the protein CASSQGSGGARYNEQFF.

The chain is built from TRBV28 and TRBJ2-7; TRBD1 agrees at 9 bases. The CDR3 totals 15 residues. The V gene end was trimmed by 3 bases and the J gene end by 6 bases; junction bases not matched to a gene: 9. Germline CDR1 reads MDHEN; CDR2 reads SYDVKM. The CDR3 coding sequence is TGTGCCAGCAGTTTTCCCGGGACAGGGAGTGGCGAGCAGTACTTC. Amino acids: CASSFPGTGSGEQYF.

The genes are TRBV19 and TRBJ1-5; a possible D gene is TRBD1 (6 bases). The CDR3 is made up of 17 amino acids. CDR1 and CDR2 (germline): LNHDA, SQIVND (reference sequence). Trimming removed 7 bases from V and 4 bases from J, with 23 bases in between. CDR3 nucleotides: TGTGCCAGTAATCCTACGCGACAGGCCTCGGGGAATCAGCCCCAGCATTTT. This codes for CASNPTRQASGNQPQHF.

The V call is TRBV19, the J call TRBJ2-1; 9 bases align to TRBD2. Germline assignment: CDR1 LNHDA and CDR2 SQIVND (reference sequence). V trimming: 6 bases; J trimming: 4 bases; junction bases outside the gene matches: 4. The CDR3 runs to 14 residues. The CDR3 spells CASSAGGRYNEQFF. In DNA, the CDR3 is TGTGCCAGTAGCGCGGGAGGGAGGTACAATGAGCAGTTCTTC.

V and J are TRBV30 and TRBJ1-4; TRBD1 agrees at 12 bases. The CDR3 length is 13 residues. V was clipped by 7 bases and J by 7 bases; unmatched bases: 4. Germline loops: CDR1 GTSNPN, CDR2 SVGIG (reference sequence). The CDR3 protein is CAYRDRGLEKLFF. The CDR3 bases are TGTGCCTACCGGGACAGGGGGCTTGAAAAACTGTTTTTT.

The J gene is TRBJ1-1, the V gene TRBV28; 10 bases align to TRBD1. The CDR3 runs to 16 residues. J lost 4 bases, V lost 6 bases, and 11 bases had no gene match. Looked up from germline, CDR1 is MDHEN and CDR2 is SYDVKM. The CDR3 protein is CASSLLPGQGPTEAFF. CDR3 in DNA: TGTGCCAGCAGCCTCCTTCCGGGACAGGGGCCCACTGAAGCTTTCTTT.

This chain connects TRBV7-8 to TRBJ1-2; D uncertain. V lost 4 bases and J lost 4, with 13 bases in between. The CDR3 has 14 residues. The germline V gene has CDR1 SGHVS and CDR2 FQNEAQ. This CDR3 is CASSSVRDGYGYTF. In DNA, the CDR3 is TGTGCCAGCAGCTCGGTACGAGATGGCTATGGCTACACCTTC.

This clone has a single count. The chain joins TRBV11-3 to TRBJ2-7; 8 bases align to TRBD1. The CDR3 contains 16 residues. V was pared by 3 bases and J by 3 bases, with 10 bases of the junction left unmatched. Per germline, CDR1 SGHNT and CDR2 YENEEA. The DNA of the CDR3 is TGTGCCAGCAGCTTGTACCTACGGGACAGGAACTACGAGCAGTACTTC. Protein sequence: CASSLYLRDRNYEQYF.

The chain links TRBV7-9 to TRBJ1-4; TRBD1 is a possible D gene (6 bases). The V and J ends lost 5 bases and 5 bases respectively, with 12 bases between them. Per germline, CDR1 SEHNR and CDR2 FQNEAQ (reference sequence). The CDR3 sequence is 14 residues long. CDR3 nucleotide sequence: TGTGCCAGCAGCCAGACAGGCGCGAATGAAAAACTGTTTTTT. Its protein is CASSQTGANEKLFF.

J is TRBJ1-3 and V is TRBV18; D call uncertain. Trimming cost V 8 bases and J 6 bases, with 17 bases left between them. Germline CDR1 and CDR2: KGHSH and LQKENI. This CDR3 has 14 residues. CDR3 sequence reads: CASLRGLAENTIYF. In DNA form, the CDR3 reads TGTGCCAGCCTGCGGGGTCTCGCGGAAAACACCATATATTTT.